The 28 T cell receptor beta chains listed next were all sequenced from one sample in a study of blood T cell repertoires in COVID-19. Sequencing used immunoSEQ multiplex PCR; TCRdb keeps in-frame clones, though not all of them. Of about 90,000 clones listed, 80% were seen once; the top ten hold 10%. Sequencing used peripheral blood. Receptors were obtained from a woman aged 65 to 85 with acute or convalescent COVID-19.

This chain connects TRBV7-9 to TRBJ2-4, with 14 bases fitting TRBD2. The CDR3 contains 18 residues. Trimming removed 8 bases from V and 4 bases from J; junction bases left unmatched: 13. CDR1 and CDR2 from the germline V gene are SEHNR and FQNEAQ (reference sequence). CDR3 DNA: TGTGCCAGCGGAATAAGCGGGACTAGCGGGAGATCAAAAAACATTCAGTACTTC. This translates into CASGISGTSGRSKNIQYF.

This chain connects TRBV5-5 to TRBJ2-5; TRBD2 matches at 10 bases. This CDR3 is built from 16 residues. V shed 0 bases, J shed 4 bases, and the junction held 6 bases outside the gene matches. The germline V gene has CDR1 SGHKS and CDR2 YYEKEE (reference sequence). CDR3 nucleotide sequence: TGTGCCAGCAGCTTGGGGCTAGCGGGAGCGCTAGAGACCCAGTACTTC. This gives the protein CASSLGLAGALETQYF.

This chain uses TRBV4-1 with TRBJ2-1; 12 bases agree with TRBD2. V lost 1 base, J lost 0 bases, and 1 base stayed unmatched. Germline CDR1 reads MGHRA; CDR2 reads YSYEKL. CDR3 size: 17 residues. The CDR3 nucleotides are TGCGCCAGCAGCCAAGCGGGACTAGCGGGCTCCTACAATGAGCAGTTCTTC. Translation: CASSQAGLAGSYNEQFF.

The CDR3 DNA reads TGCGCCAGCAGCCGTACCGGGACTAGCGGGGGGGAGACCCAGTACTTC. It encodes CASSRTGTSGGETQYF. This sequence joins TRBV5-1 and TRBJ2-5, with 15 bases fitting TRBD2. This CDR3 has 16 residues. The J segment lost 5 bases and the V segment lost 4 bases, leaving 6 bases of the junction unmatched. Germline lookup yields CDR1 SGHRS and CDR2 YFSETQ. Full variable domain (remainder filled in from reference TRBV5-1 and TRBJ2-5): KAGVTQTPRYLIKTRGQQVTLSCSPISGHRSVSWYQQTPGQGLQFLFEYFSETQRNKGNFPGRFSGRQFSNSRSEMNVSTLELGDSALYLCASSRTGTSGGETQYFGPGTRLLVL.

The chain carries TRBV24-1 and TRBJ2-5; possible D gene TRBD1, 6 bases. Per the germline V gene, CDR1 is KGHDR and CDR2 is SFDVKD. The ends were cut back, 8 bases at V and 3 bases at J, with 12 bases in the middle. CDR3 length: 13 amino acids. This chain's CDR3 is CATNHRDEETQYF. CDR3 nucleotide sequence: TGTGCCACCAATCACAGGGATGAAGAGACCCAGTACTTC.

This rearrangement joins TRBV5-1 to TRBJ1-6; the D gene is possibly TRBD1 (5 bases). V shed 4 bases and J shed 7 bases, with 18 bases lying between them. Per germline, CDR1 SGHRS and CDR2 YFSETQ. This CDR3 has 16 amino acids. Here the CDR3 DNA reads TGCGCCAGCAGCCTGGCCCAAGGGGCTAGGAATTCACCCCTCCACTTT. Translated: CASSLAQGARNSPLHF.

This clone was observed a few times. CDR3 sequence: CASSLSGAEGTDTQYF. CDR3 nucleotide sequence: TGTGCCAGCAGCTTATCAGGGGCGGAGGGCACAGATACGCAGTATTTT. The rearrangement joins TRBV7-9 to TRBJ2-3, with a tentative D call TRBD1 (6 bases). The germline gives CDR1 SEHNR, CDR2 FQNEAQ (reference sequence). The V end was cut by 2 bases, the J end by 1 base, with 13 bases between. The CDR3 extends over 16 amino acids. Using reference TRBV7-9 and TRBJ2-3 for the parts outside the CDR3, the full variable domain is DTGVSQNPRHKITKRGQNVTFRCDPISEHNRLYWYRQTLGQGPEFLTYFQNEAQLEKSRLLSDRFSAERPKGSFSTLEIQRTEQGDSAMYLCASSLSGAEGTDTQYFGPGTRLTVL.

As regards this clone: Distinct nucleotide sequences in the sample also encode this CDR3. The chain has TRBV30 and TRBJ1-4; 9 bases fit TRBD1. The CDR3 extends over 14 amino acids. The V gene end was trimmed by 3 bases and the J gene end by 2 bases; junction bases not matched to a gene: 1. Germline CDR1 reads GTSNPN; CDR2 reads SVGIG (reference sequence). The CDR3 DNA sequence: TGTGCCTGGAGCGGACAGGGGACTAATGAAAAACTGTTTTTT. It yields the protein CAWSGQGTNEKLFF. The variable domain in full, with the rest retrieved from reference TRBV30 and TRBJ1-4, is SQTIHQWPATLVQPVGSPLSLECTVEGTSNPNLYWYRQAAGRGLQLLFYSVGIGQISSEVPQNLSASRPQDRQFILSSKKLLLSDSGFYLCAWSGQGTNEKLFFGSGTQLSVL.

This sequence joins TRBV30 and TRBJ1-5, with 7 nucleotides matching TRBD1. This CDR3 comprises 13 residues. Germline values: CDR1 GTSNPN, CDR2 SVGIG (reference sequence). Trimming at V came to 3 bases and at J to 3 bases, leaving 2 bases not matched to a gene. The CDR3 sequence is CAWSDRANQPQHF. Here the CDR3 DNA reads TGTGCCTGGAGCGACAGGGCCAATCAGCCCCAGCATTTT.

V is TRBV19 and J is TRBJ1-5, with 11 bases lining up with TRBD1. V lost 4 bases and J lost 4; bases outside the gene matches: 3. The CDR3 covers 15 residues. Germline CDR1 and CDR2: LNHDA and SQIVND (reference sequence). The DNA of the CDR3 is TGTGCCAGTAGTACGGACAGGGGGCGAAATCAGCCCCAGCATTTT. Translating gives CASSTDRGRNQPQHF.

The chain is built from TRBV30 and TRBJ1-1; 9 nucleotides match TRBD1. The CDR3 has 13 residues. Germline V CDR1 and CDR2: GTSNPN, SVGIG (reference sequence). DNA of the CDR3: TGTGCGACGGGACAGGGAGATGCCACTGAAGCTTTCTTT. As protein: CATGQGDATEAFF.

The CDR3 region has the DNA TGTGCCAGCAGCCAGCCGGGGGGGCACACAGATACGCAGTATTTT. Its protein is CASSQPGGHTDTQYF. The rearrangement uses TRBV3-1 (or the pseudogene TRBV3-2) and TRBJ2-3, with 8 nucleotides matching TRBD2. This CDR3 is built from 15 residues. Germline CDR1 reads LGHDT; CDR2 reads YNNKEL (reference sequence). V shed 3 bases and J 2 bases; nucleotides not matched to a gene: 4.

This chain joins TRBV18 and TRBJ1-4; 7 positions match TRBD1. The V gene's germline CDR1 is KGHSH and CDR2 LQKENI. V trimming: 4 bases; J trimming: 3 bases; junction bases outside the gene matches: 5. The CDR3 runs 15 residues. In nucleotides, the CDR3 is TGTGCCAGCTCACGCGACAGGGTATCTAATGAAAAACTGTTTTTT. Its translation is CASSRDRVSNEKLFF.

CDR3 amino acids: CAWSAQNPGYNEKLFF. CDR3 coding DNA: TGTGCCTGGAGTGCCCAAAACCCAGGGTACAATGAAAAACTGTTTTTT. The V and J genes are TRBV30 and TRBJ1-4, with a tentative D call TRBD1 (5 bases). The V end was cut by 1 base, the J end by 5 bases, with 17 bases between. The V gene's germline CDR1 is GTSNPN and CDR2 SVGIG (reference sequence). The CDR3 consists of 16 residues.

The V call is TRBV4-1, the J call TRBJ2-7; tentative D call: TRBD2 (6 bases). The CDR3 length is 14 residues. Germline CDR1 MGHRA, CDR2 YSYEKL. V shed 3 bases and J shed 6 bases, with 15 bases lying between them. The CDR3, as DNA: TGCGCCAGCAGCCACCGGGCGGGACCTTCCGAGCAGTACTTC. It is translated as CASSHRAGPSEQYF.

The chain joins TRBV11-3 to TRBJ1-3; a possible D gene is TRBD1 (5 bases). Germline values: CDR1 SGHNT, CDR2 YENEEA. The CDR3 is made up of 16 amino acids. In nucleotides, the CDR3 is TGTGCGCGGCGGGGAGCAGGGCGAAGCTCTGGAAACACCATATATTTT. Protein product: CARRGAGRSSGNTIYF.

V gene TRBV14 combines with J gene TRBJ2-1, with 11 bases identical to TRBD2. J gave up 4 bases and V 4 bases, and 6 bases lay outside the gene matches. Germline V CDR1 and CDR2: SGHDN, FVKESK. The CDR3 consists of 16 residues. The CDR3 is CASSPIAGGRYNEQFF. CDR3 sequence (DNA): TGTGCCAGCAGCCCAATAGCGGGGGGGCGTTACAATGAGCAGTTCTTC.

The rearrangement joins TRBV7-2 to TRBJ1-1, with D unclear. The germline CDR1 and CDR2 sequences are SGHTA and FQGNSA. V gave up 4 bases and J gave up 4 bases, with 10 bases separating them. The CDR3 has 13 amino acids. CDR3: CASSYYRSTEAFF. CDR3 bases: TGTGCCAGCAGCTACTACCGTAGCACTGAAGCTTTCTTT.

Only a few counts were recorded for this clone. The chain employs TRBV5-5 and TRBJ2-3; 8 bases line up with TRBD2. The CDR3 is 16 amino acids. Germline CDR1 reads SGHKS; CDR2 reads YYEKEE (reference sequence). Unmatched junction bases numbered 4, after V lost 0 bases and J lost 1 base. CDR3 sequence (DNA): TGTGCCAGCAGCTTGGTAGTTAGCGGGGGCACAGATACGCAGTATTTT. It encodes CASSLVVSGGTDTQYF.

This chain joins TRBV5-6 and TRBJ1-5, with a possible D match to TRBD1 (6 bases). V was pared by 3 bases and J by 3 bases, with 10 bases between. Germline lookup yields CDR1 SGHDT and CDR2 YYEEEE. The CDR3 length is 14 residues. Here the CDR3 reads CASSWAGANQPQHF. DNA for the CDR3: TGTGCCAGCAGCTGGGCAGGGGCCAATCAGCCCCAGCATTTT.

The CDR3 DNA reads TGTGCCAGCAGCGGGACACGCTACGAGCAGTACTTC. Its protein product is CASSGTRYEQYF. The J gene is TRBJ2-7, the V gene TRBV6-5; a weak D match, TRBD1 (6 bases). V lost 6 bases and J lost 3, with 9 bases in between. Germline CDR1 reads MNHEY; CDR2 reads SVGAGI. The CDR3 is 12 residues long.

The chain joins TRBV9 to TRBJ2-7, with TRBD1 as a possible D gene (6 bases). This CDR3 has 14 amino acids. V lost 3 bases to trimming and J lost 2 bases, with 12 bases between them. Germline CDR1 reads SGDLS; CDR2 reads YYNGEE. The CDR3, as DNA: TGTGCCAGCAGCGGACAGGTGTCTACCTACGAGCAGTACTTC. Translated, it gives CASSGQVSTYEQYF.

The gene calls are TRBV5-4 and TRBJ1-4; the match to TRBD1 covers 9 bases. CDR1 and CDR2 (germline): SGHNT, YYREEE (reference sequence). This CDR3 comprises 15 residues. V shed 4 bases, J shed 5 bases, and the junction held 6 bases outside the gene matches. In nucleotides, the CDR3 is TGTGCCAGCAGCAAGGGACAGGGCAGAAATGAAAAACTGTTTTTT. Translation gives CASSKGQGRNEKLFF.

The chain has TRBV11-2 and TRBJ2-1; tentatively, D is TRBD1 (5 bases). The germline V gene encodes CDR1 SGHAT and CDR2 FQNNGV. The CDR3 totals 13 residues. Deletions cut 2 bases from V and 13 bases from J, with 15 bases between. The CDR3 DNA reads as TGTGCCAGCAGCTTAAGTCTCAGGGTTACTCAGTTCTTC. This sequence encodes CASSLSLRVTQFF.

The chain has TRBV18 and TRBJ1-5, with 9 positions matching TRBD1. Germline V gives CDR1 KGHSH, CDR2 LQKENI. The ends lost 1 base at V and 7 bases at J; junction bases unmatched: 8. The CDR3 spans 16 residues. The CDR3 sequence is CASSPLGTGFMQPQHF. CDR3 coding DNA: TGTGCCAGCTCACCACTGGGGACAGGGTTTATGCAGCCCCAGCATTTT.

This clone has just one count. The J gene is TRBJ2-5, the V gene TRBV7-6; the D gene is possibly TRBD2 (6 bases). V was trimmed by 1 base and J by 5 bases, leaving 14 bases between them. CDR1 is SGHVS and CDR2 is FNYEAQ in the germline V gene. The CDR3 is made up of 15 amino acids. As DNA, the CDR3 is TGTGCCAGCAGCTTAGGGGCCTGGAGGGATGAGACCCAGTACTTC. Translated: CASSLGAWRDETQYF.

The gene calls are TRBV6-5 and TRBJ2-1, with 8 bases fitting TRBD2. The CDR3 totals 15 residues. CDR1 is MNHEY, CDR2 SVGAGI, per germline. The ends lost 6 bases at V and 3 bases at J; junction bases unmatched: 7. CDR3 sequence: CASRETSANYNEQFF. In nucleotides, the CDR3 is TGTGCCAGCAGAGAGACTAGCGCAAACTACAATGAGCAGTTCTTC.

The rearrangement uses TRBV6-4 and TRBJ2-1; the match to TRBD2 covers 10 bases. With 6 bases clipped from V and 3 bases from J, the junction kept 2 bases outside the gene matches. Germline CDR1 is MRHNA and CDR2 is SNTAGT. This CDR3 region has 14 residues. Here the CDR3 reads CASSASGSYNEQFF. DNA for the CDR3: TGTGCCAGCAGCGCTAGCGGGAGCTACAATGAGCAGTTCTTC.